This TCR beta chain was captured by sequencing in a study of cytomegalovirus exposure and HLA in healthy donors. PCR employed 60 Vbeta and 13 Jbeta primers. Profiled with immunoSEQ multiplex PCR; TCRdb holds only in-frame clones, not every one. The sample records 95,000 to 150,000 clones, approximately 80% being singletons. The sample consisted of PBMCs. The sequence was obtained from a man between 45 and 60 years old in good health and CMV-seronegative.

This CDR3 is CAWKPSEWEQYF. CDR3 bases: TGTGCCTGGAAGCCATCGGAATGGGAGCAGTACTTC. The chain has TRBV30 and TRBJ2-5; D possibly corresponds to TRBD2 (5 bases). CDR1 and CDR2 from the germline V gene are GTSNPN and SVGIG (reference sequence). Trimming removed 4 bases at V and 11 bases at J, with 17 bases between. There are 12 residues in the CDR3.